The 17 T cell receptor beta chains presented below share a single source sample, sequenced in a study of metastatic and nonmetastatic thyroid tumors. TCRdb reprocessed the PCR reads using MiXCR. The data hold about 16,000 clones, with 25% to 30% observed a single time. Every patient was untreated before thyroid surgery. The sequenced sample was tumor tissue. Receptor source: a male donor with papillary thyroid cancer or a benign thyroid nodule (not recorded which). Some clones in this sample may be carry-over from other donors' samples.

This clone was counted ten times or more. The rearrangement links TRBV19 to TRBJ2-1, with TRBD1 matching over 11 bases. The CDR3 sequence is 15 residues long. Unmatched junction bases numbered 8, after V lost 5 bases and J lost 8 bases. The germline V gene encodes CDR1 LNHDA and CDR2 SQIVND (reference sequence). This CDR3 reads CASSFPGQGVYEQFF. CDR3 nucleotide sequence: TGTGCCAGTAGTTTTCCGGGACAGGGGGTCTATGAGCAGTTCTTC.

V usage is TRBV30 and J usage is TRBJ2-1; 10 nucleotides match TRBD2. CDR1 is GTSNPN and CDR2 is SVGIG in the germline V gene (reference sequence). The V gene end was trimmed by 3 bases and the J gene end by 3 bases; junction bases not matched to a gene: 8. CDR3 length: 16 amino acids. CDR3 loop: CAWRGTGLAVYNEQFF. In nucleotides, the CDR3 is TGTGCCTGGAGGGGAACCGGACTAGCGGTCTACAATGAGCAGTTCTTC.

The chain carries TRBV6-1 and TRBJ2-7; D gene uncertain. This CDR3 contains 16 residues. With 1 base removed from V and 0 bases from J, the gap between germline ends came to 13 bases. The germline gives CDR1 MNHNS, CDR2 SASEGT. CDR3 sequence (DNA): TGTGCCAGCAGTGAAGTAGAACACTCCCTCTCCTACGAGCAGTACTTC. As protein: CASSEVEHSLSYEQYF.

V is TRBV11-2 and J is TRBJ1-5; 7 bases align to TRBD1. CDR1 is SGHAT and CDR2 is FQNNGV in the germline V gene. This CDR3 has 19 residues. Trimming took 0 bases from V and 0 from J; bases not matched to a gene: 11. CDR3 DNA sequence: TGTGCCAGCAGCTTAGACCCCATAATGACAGGGTATAGCAATCAGCCCCAGCATTTT. This translates into CASSLDPIMTGYSNQPQHF.

This clone was detected many times. The rearrangement joins TRBV5-1 to TRBJ2-1, with D uncertain. The CDR3 is 14 residues long. The germline V and J ends were trimmed by 4 bases and 8 bases, with 16 bases remaining between them. Germline V lookup: CDR1 SGHRS, CDR2 YFSETQ. In nucleotides, the CDR3 is TGCGCCAGCAGCCCCCTAGGAGATGTACATGAGCAGTTCTTC. It yields the protein CASSPLGDVHEQFF. The variable domain in full, completed from reference TRBV5-1 and TRBJ2-1, reads KAGVTQTPRYLIKTRGQQVTLSCSPISGHRSVSWYQQTPGQGLQFLFEYFSETQRNKGNFPGRFSGRQFSNSRSEMNVSTLELGDSALYLCASSPLGDVHEQFFGPGTRLTVL.

CDR3: CASSQGLVGEQYF. The DNA for the CDR3 is TGTGCCAGCAGCCAAGGTCTGGTGGGCGAGCAGTACTTC. The rearrangement links TRBV3-1 to TRBJ2-7; D is ambiguous. The CDR3 consists of 13 residues. Per the germline V gene, CDR1 is LGHDT and CDR2 is YNNKEL (reference sequence). The V gene lost 1 base and the J gene lost 6 bases, with 10 bases spanning the gap.

The chain carries TRBV6-1 and TRBJ1-6; a possible D gene is TRBD1 (6 bases). Trimming cost V 6 bases and J 2 bases, with 11 bases left between them. The CDR3 runs 15 residues. The germline V gene has CDR1 MNHNS and CDR2 SASEGT. This CDR3 is CASSPRTAYNSPLHF. In nucleotides, the CDR3 is TGTGCCAGCAGCCCACGGACAGCCTATAATTCACCCCTCCACTTT.

This clone turned up a few times. The V call is TRBV9, the J call TRBJ2-5; D remains ambiguous. Trimming removed 10 bases from V and 0 bases from J, with 16 bases in between. Germline V CDR1 and CDR2: SGDLS, YYNGEE. The CDR3 is made up of 14 amino acids. The CDR3 protein is CASSGLGYQETQYF. The CDR3 DNA reads TGTGCCTCCTCGGGCCTAGGGTACCAAGAGACCCAGTACTTC.

The chain is built from TRBV6-1 and TRBJ2-1, with 11 bases matching TRBD2. The trim removed 5 bases at V and 4 bases at J, leaving 4 bases unmatched. CDR1 MNHNS and CDR2 SASEGT come from the germline V gene. This CDR3 region has 15 residues. CDR3 sequence reads: CASSRTSGGYNEQFF. For the CDR3, the DNA is TGTGCCAGCAGTAGAACTAGCGGGGGATACAATGAGCAGTTCTTC.

The chain employs TRBV3-1 and TRBJ2-7; 9 bases line up with TRBD2. Germline CDR1 LGHDT, CDR2 YNNKEL (reference sequence). With 1 base clipped from V and 5 bases from J, the junction kept 9 bases outside the gene matches. The CDR3 contains 16 residues. The CDR3 protein is CASSQGELAGRDEQYF. In DNA, the CDR3 is TGTGCCAGCAGCCAAGGAGAGCTAGCGGGACGGGACGAGCAGTACTTC.

Ten or more counts support this clone. The V and J genes are TRBV12-3 or TRBV12-4 and TRBJ1-6; D unresolved. The CDR3 sequence is 13 residues long. The germline V and J ends were trimmed by 4 bases and 7 bases, with 8 bases remaining between them. The CDR3 nucleotides are TGTGCCAGCAGTTCGGACGCAAATTCACCCCTCCACTTT. This gives the protein CASSSDANSPLHF.

This clone has ten or more counts. The rearrangement uses TRBV19 and TRBJ2-4, with TRBD2 as a possible D gene (5 bases). CDR1 and CDR2 from the germline V gene are LNHDA and SQIVND (reference sequence). V was shortened by 4 bases and J by 4 bases, with 11 bases between the two germline ends. The CDR3 sequence is 14 residues long. The CDR3 coding sequence is TGTGCCAGTAGTAACGGGTGGGAGAAAAACATTCAGTACTTC. This encodes CASSNGWEKNIQYF.

This clone was detected a few times. The chain is built from TRBV6-4 and TRBJ1-6; D is uncertain. Between the trimmed V and J ends, which lost 2 bases and 5 bases, there was a span of 4 bases. The CDR3 covers 13 residues. Germline CDR1 MRHNA, CDR2 SNTAGT. CDR3: CASSDRDNSPLHF. CDR3 in DNA: TGTGCCAGCAGTGACAGGGATAATTCACCCCTCCACTTT.

This clone appeared many times. The chain couples TRBV19 to TRBJ2-1; D ambiguous. Germline V gene sequence: CDR1 LNHDA, CDR2 SQIVND (reference sequence). Trimming shortened V by 3 bases and J by 7 bases, and 16 bases separated the two germline ends. The CDR3 length is 15 residues. The CDR3 loop is CASSISSPRTNEQFF. The CDR3, as DNA: TGTGCCAGTAGTATTAGCAGCCCCCGTACTAATGAGCAGTTCTTC.

This clone was seen ten or more times. The chain couples TRBV5-1 to TRBJ2-5; D is tentatively TRBD1 or TRBD2 (5 bases each). This CDR3 is 13 amino acids long. The V gene's germline CDR1 is SGHRS and CDR2 YFSETQ. Deletions cut 2 bases from V and 4 bases from J, with 9 bases between. DNA of the CDR3: TGCGCCAGCAGCTTCCGAGGGGTAGAGACCCAGTACTTC. Translated, it gives CASSFRGVETQYF.

This clone has ten or more counts. This sample includes further DNA sequences coding for the same CDR3. In DNA, the CDR3 is TGTGCCAGCAGCTTTAGGGGGAACCCCACAGATACGCAGTATTTT. Its translation is CASSFRGNPTDTQYF. The chain combines TRBV13 with TRBJ2-3, with D perhaps TRBD1 (6 bases). The germline CDR1 and CDR2 sequences are PRHDT and FYEKMQ (reference sequence). This CDR3 comprises 15 residues. Trimming cost V 3 bases and J 2 bases, with 12 bases left between them.

The chain joins TRBV28 to TRBJ1-1; the D gene is possibly TRBD1 (5 bases). V shed 5 bases and J shed 8 bases, with 18 bases lying between them. There are 14 residues in the CDR3. Germline CDR1 reads MDHEN; CDR2 reads SYDVKM. CDR3 region: CASSGLGGRGEAFF. CDR3 coding DNA: TGTGCCAGCAGTGGGCTAGGAGGCCGGGGGGAAGCTTTCTTT.